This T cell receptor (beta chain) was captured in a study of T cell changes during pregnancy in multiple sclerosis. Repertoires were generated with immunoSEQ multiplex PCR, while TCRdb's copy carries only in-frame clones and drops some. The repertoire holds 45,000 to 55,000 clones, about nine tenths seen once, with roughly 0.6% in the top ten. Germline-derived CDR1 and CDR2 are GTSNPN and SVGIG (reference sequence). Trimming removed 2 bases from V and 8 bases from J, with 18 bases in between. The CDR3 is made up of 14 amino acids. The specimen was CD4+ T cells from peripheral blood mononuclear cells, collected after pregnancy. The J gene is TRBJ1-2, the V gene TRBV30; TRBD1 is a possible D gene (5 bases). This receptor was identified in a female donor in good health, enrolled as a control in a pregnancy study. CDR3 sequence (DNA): TGTGCCTGGAGTATCGGGCAGGGAGGAGGCGGCTACACCTTC. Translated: CAWSIGQGGGGYTF.